This is a list of T cell receptor beta chains from one sample in a study of OX40 agonist ivuxolimab in advanced cancers. Here immunoSEQ multiplex PCR was the method, and the copy in TCRdb shows in-frame clones only, minus some. Of 15,000 to 20,000 clones in the sample, about 81% were seen once. The sample here was CD4+ or CD8+ T cells sorted from blood, taken in a trial of the OX40 agonist ivuxolimab. All receptors come from an adult with an advanced solid tumor such as melanoma, head and neck, liver or kidney cancer. CDR3s include the opening cysteine and the closing phenylalanine or tryptophan. The D gene is left open where the match is weak. Only part of the rows carry a size: once, few, many, or a class if the clone is expanded.

D,size,V,J,DNA,CDR3
.,.,TRBV28,TRBJ1-5,TGTGCCAGCACCCCGGGGGGATCCAATCAGCCCCAGCATTTT,CASTPGGSNQPQHF
.,.,TRBV18,TRBJ2-7,TGTGCCAGCTCACCACCGGGGACTTCCTCGTCCGAGCAGTACTTC,CASSPPGTSSSEQYF
.,once,TRBV2,TRBJ2-1,TGTGCCAGCAAGGTCTACAATGAGCAGTTCTTC,CASKVYNEQFF
.,.,TRBV19,TRBJ2-2,TGTGCCAGTAGGGGAATTACAGGGTCCCTAAACACCGGGGAGCTGTTTTTT,CASRGITGSLNTGELFF
TRBD1,.,TRBV28,TRBJ1-5,TGTGCCAGCACCACCTCCGGCAGGGGGCATCAGCCCCAGCATTTT,CASTTSGRGHQPQHF
.,.,TRBV18,TRBJ1-6,TGTGCCAGCTCACCACCCCCACAGGGCAATTCACCCCTCCACTTT,CASSPPPQGNSPLHF
.,.,TRBV30,TRBJ1-3,TGTGCCTGCGAAACTGGAAACACCATATATTTT,CACETGNTIYF
.,.,TRBV6-1,TRBJ1-2,TGTGCCAGCAGTGAAGGGCAACCCTATGGCTACACCTTC,CASSEGQPYGYTF
.,.,TRBV7-9,TRBJ2-1,TGTGCCAGCAGCGGGGCGGACGGGGGCAATGAGCAGTTCTTC,CASSGADGGNEQFF
.,.,TRBV7-2,TRBJ1-2,TGTGCCAGCAGCGCGGACTGGACATCTAACTATGGCTACACCTTC,CASSADWTSNYGYTF
TRBD2,.,TRBV27,TRBJ2-2,TGTGCCAGCAGTTTATCTCTCCTACTAGCGGGGTACACCGGGGAGCTGTTTTTT,CASSLSLLLAGYTGELFF
TRBD1,.,TRBV7-2,TRBJ2-2,TGTGCCAGCAGCTCAGGACAGGTGGGGGGGGAGCTGTTTTTT,CASSSGQVGGELFF
.,.,TRBV6-1,TRBJ1-3,TGTGCCAGCAGTGAAGTTGAGGGAAACACCATATATTTT,CASSEVEGNTIYF
.,.,TRBV6-1,TRBJ1-5,TGTGCCAGCAGGAACGGCGCATACAATCAGCCCCAGCATTTT,CASRNGAYNQPQHF
TRBD1,.,TRBV5-1,TRBJ1-2,TGCGCCAGCAGCGACCGGGACAGGGCCTACTATGGCTACACCTTC,CASSDRDRAYYGYTF
.,.,TRBV29-1,TRBJ1-1,TGCAGCGTGAAGGCGGGAGGGGCTATTGAAGCTTTCTTT,CSVKAGGAIEAFF
TRBD1,few,TRBV25-1,TRBJ2-1,TGTGCCAGCAGTGAATCAAGGACAGGGGGCAATGAGCAGTTCTTC,CASSESRTGGNEQFF
TRBD1,once,TRBV29-1,TRBJ1-2,TGCAGCGTTGGGGGGACAGGGGACCGGACTAACTATGGCTACACCTTC,CSVGGTGDRTNYGYTF
.,few,TRBV2,TRBJ1-5,TGTGCCAGCAGTCAGGAGGGTTATAATCAGCCCCAGCATTTT,CASSQEGYNQPQHF
.,.,TRBV7-9,TRBJ2-4,TGTGCCAGCAGCTCCATCCTCTACCTAGCCAAAAACATTCAGTACTTC,CASSSILYLAKNIQYF
.,.,TRBV7-9,TRBJ1-4,TGTGCCAGCAGCTTAAAAACCGGAGAAAAACTGTTTTTT,CASSLKTGEKLFF
.,.,TRBV5-1,TRBJ1-1,TGCGCCAGCAGCTTGGAATTTCGGGGGCTGGGGAACACTGAAGCTTTCTTT,CASSLEFRGLGNTEAFF
.,.,TRBV30,TRBJ2-5,TGTGCCTGGACGGAGCACATATCCTCCCAAGAGACCCAGTACTTC,CAWTEHISSQETQYF
TRBD2,.,TRBV4-2,TRBJ2-2,TGTGCCAGCAGCCTGGGCGGGACTAGGAACACCGGGGAGCTGTTTTTT,CASSLGGTRNTGELFF
.,.,TRBV4-1,TRBJ2-3,TGCGCCAGCAGCCAATCGGTGGCACGCACAGATACGCAGTATTTT,CASSQSVARTDTQYF
.,.,TRBV25-1,TRBJ2-5,TGTGCCAGCAGTGAATTGGGCCAGGCCCAAGAGACCCAGTACTTC,CASSELGQAQETQYF
.,.,TRBV28,TRBJ1-1,TGTGCCAGCACTTTCACTAAAGGGGAAGCTTTCTTT,CASTFTKGEAFF
.,.,TRBV27,TRBJ1-4,TGTGCCAGCAGTTTAGGTGGGGCCAAGGAAAAACTGTTTTTT,CASSLGGAKEKLFF
.,.,TRBV19,TRBJ1-5,TGTGCCACTTCAGGCGGGGGCGGTCAGCCCCAGCATTTT,CATSGGGGQPQHF
.,few,TRBV6-1,TRBJ1-2,TGTGCCAGCAGTGAAAGGGGGGCAGGCCTCTATGGCTACACCTTC,CASSERGAGLYGYTF
.,.,TRBV5-1,TRBJ2-7,TGCGCCAGCAGCCTACTCGCGGCGGGGACCTACGAGCAGTACTTC,CASSLLAAGTYEQYF